This record concerns one T cell receptor (beta chain) sequence. Its antigen is undetermined. Treatment of the sample: AdE1-LMPpoly-expanded autologous EBV-specific T-cell therapy followed by anti-PD-1 nivolumab. V lost 5 bases to trimming and J lost 5 bases, with 13 bases between them. The germline CDR1 and CDR2 sequences are LNHDA and SQIVND (reference sequence). The length of the CDR3 is 13 residues. This table comes from immunoSEQ multiplex PCR, and its TCRdb copy is limited to in-frame clones, with some not included. The sample holds 22,000 or so clones, 70% to 85% seen once. The record originates from a study of EBV T-cell therapy then PD-1 blockade in nasopharyngeal carcinoma.

This TCR derives from a man aged 35-49 years with nasopharyngeal carcinoma. The sample in question was CD8+ T cells from blood, obtained at day -245 from a patient whose treatment included autologous EBV-specific T cells and nivolumab. The gene calls are TRBV19 and TRBJ2-7, with D unresolved. DNA of the CDR3: TGTGCCAGTAGTCAGGCCAGGTACCACGAGCAGTACTTC. It codes for CASSQARYHEQYF.